In this sample, the clone carrying this TCR beta chain turned up a few times. This sample was taken from a study of CD8 T cells in Susac syndrome. Germline lookup yields CDR1 MNHNS and CDR2 SASEGT. The V end lost 6 bases, the J end lost 6 bases, and 11 bases lay between the germline ends. The length of the CDR3 is 12 residues. Sequencing of TCR beta, carried out with a high-throughput approach, was applied to CD8+ and CD4+ T cells from the blood. Patients with stable or active relapsing-remitting disease, all of them treatment-naive, made up the multiple sclerosis controls. RNA was extracted with the RNeasy kit, and a quantity of about 0.45 to 1 ug was reverse transcribed using random hexamers. immunoSEQ multiplex PCR amplified TCR beta CDR3 across 54 Vbeta, 13 Jbeta. MiXCR, run by TCRdb on the immunoSEQ multiplex PCR reads, gives a single entry per CDR3 protein. The data hold about 430,000 distinct CDR3 sequences, with 85% to 90% observed a single time.

Input material: CD8+ T cells from PBMCs. The V gene is TRBV6-1, the J gene TRBJ1-1; D possibly corresponds to TRBD1 (6 bases). The source is a human donor with multiple sclerosis. CDR3 loop: CASRQGYAEAFF. The CDR3 DNA reads TGTGCCAGCAGGCAGGGGTACGCTGAAGCTTTCTTT.